These 25 T cell receptor beta chains were sequenced from one sample in a study of shared clonotypes between healthy human individuals. Assay used: immunoSEQ multiplex PCR; TCRdb lists only in-frame clones, some missing. This sample has around 2.3 million clones; 95% occur once, and the top ten carry around 0.13%. The sequenced sample consisted of naive CD4+ T cells sorted from blood. Regarding subset: CD45RA+ positively selected. These receptors came from a man between 18 and 35 years old in good health.

The chain carries TRBV29-1 and TRBJ2-3; D gene ambiguous. Trimming left V 2 bases short and J 9 bases short, with 9 bases between. CDR1 and CDR2 from the germline V gene are SQVTM and ANQGSEA. There are 11 residues in the CDR3. The CDR3 spells CSVELVSTQYF. CDR3 in DNA: TGCAGCGTTGAATTGGTCTCAACGCAGTATTTT.

The V call is TRBV7-9, the J call TRBJ2-2; tentatively, D is TRBD1 or TRBD2 (5 bases each). Deletions cut 3 bases from V and 1 base from J, with 9 bases between. The CDR3 is 15 amino acids. Germline lookup yields CDR1 SEHNR and CDR2 FQNEAQ (reference sequence). The CDR3 sequence: CASSFWGLNTGELFF. The DNA of the CDR3 is TGTGCCAGCAGCTTTTGGGGGTTGAACACCGGGGAGCTGTTTTTT.

The chain is built from TRBV4-1 and TRBJ2-7; 9 bases match TRBD2. J was trimmed by 0 bases and V by 3 bases; bases with no gene match: 9. Germline-derived CDR1 and CDR2 are MGHRA and YSYEKL. The CDR3 length is 17 residues. CDR3 DNA: TGCGCCAGCAGCCAGGGGGTCGCGGGAGGGCACTCCTACGAGCAGTACTTC. This translates into CASSQGVAGGHSYEQYF.

The chain couples TRBV6-6 to TRBJ2-5; 7 bases are shared with TRBD1. The CDR3 is 13 amino acids. Germline lookup yields CDR1 MNHNY and CDR2 SVGAGI (reference sequence). V lost 5 bases and J lost 5; bases outside the gene matches: 5. The CDR3 loop reads CASSQQGTETQYF. In nucleotides, the CDR3 is TGTGCCAGCAGTCAACAGGGGACGGAGACCCAGTACTTC.

The chain is built from TRBV5-1 and TRBJ2-5; 7 bases match TRBD2. The trim removed 0 bases at V and 4 bases at J, leaving 6 bases unmatched. This CDR3 is built from 15 residues. Germline-derived CDR1 and CDR2 are SGHRS and YFSETQ. The CDR3 sequence: CASSLAPSGVETQYF. CDR3 in DNA: TGCGCCAGCAGCTTGGCACCGAGCGGGGTAGAGACCCAGTACTTC. The complete variable domain, with remaining parts taken from reference TRBV5-1 and TRBJ2-5, reads KAGVTQTPRYLIKTRGQQVTLSCSPISGHRSVSWYQQTPGQGLQFLFEYFSETQRNKGNFPGRFSGRQFSNSRSEMNVSTLELGDSALYLCASSLAPSGVETQYFGPGTRLLVL.

The DNA of the CDR3 is TGCGCCAGCAGCCCGGGGACTAGCGGGAGGGCATGGGAGCAGTTCTTC. Translated, it gives CASSPGTSGRAWEQFF. V and J are TRBV4-3 and TRBJ2-1, with TRBD2 matching 16 bases. CDR1 is LGHNA, CDR2 YSLEER, per germline. With V trimmed by 4 bases and J by 10 bases, 7 bases remained unmatched. The CDR3 totals 16 residues.

With regard to this clone: Other DNA sequences in this sample translate to the same CDR3. This rearrangement joins TRBV5-1 to TRBJ1-4; 8 bases agree with TRBD1. V was pared by 2 bases and J by 4 bases, with 4 bases of the junction left unmatched. CDR3 length: 15 amino acids. Germline V CDR1 and CDR2: SGHRS, YFSETQ. The CDR3 nucleotides are TGCGCCAGCAGCTTAAGCGGACAGGGTAATGAAAAACTGTTTTTT. Its translation is CASSLSGQGNEKLFF. The complete variable domain, with remaining parts taken from reference TRBV5-1 and TRBJ1-4, reads KAGVTQTPRYLIKTRGQQVTLSCSPISGHRSVSWYQQTPGQGLQFLFEYFSETQRNKGNFPGRFSGRQFSNSRSEMNVSTLELGDSALYLCASSLSGQGNEKLFFGSGTQLSVL.

The rearrangement links TRBV30 to TRBJ1-2; 7 bases map to TRBD1. The length of the CDR3 is 15 residues. Trimming removed 3 bases from V and 4 bases from J; junction bases left unmatched: 11. CDR1 is GTSNPN, CDR2 SVGIG, per germline (reference sequence). This chain's CDR3 is CAWSPTPGTVYGYTF. In nucleotides, the CDR3 is TGTGCCTGGAGCCCTACTCCCGGGACAGTCTATGGCTACACCTTC.

The rearrangement joins TRBV5-1 to TRBJ2-3; D is possibly TRBD2 (6 bases). With 3 bases removed from V and 2 bases from J, the gap between germline ends came to 10 bases. The CDR3 has 14 amino acids. Germline V lookup: CDR1 SGHRS, CDR2 YFSETQ. CDR3 sequence reads: CASSSGDFTDTQYF. The CDR3 nucleotides are TGCGCCAGCAGCTCCGGGGACTTCACAGATACGCAGTATTTT.

V usage is TRBV11-3 and J usage is TRBJ1-1; D ambiguous. This CDR3 region has 14 residues. Trimming pared 3 bases from V and 1 base from J, leaving 9 bases between. CDR1 SGHNT and CDR2 YENEEA come from the germline V gene. CDR3: CASSFSATNTEAFF. In DNA, the CDR3 is TGTGCCAGCAGCTTTTCGGCCACGAACACTGAAGCTTTCTTT.

J is TRBJ2-7 and V is TRBV5-1; the D gene is possibly TRBD2 (5 bases). V lost 1 base and J lost 3, with 11 bases in between. Germline-derived CDR1 and CDR2 are SGHRS and YFSETQ. This CDR3 has 14 residues. The CDR3 coding sequence is TGCGCCAGCAGCTTGAATTCGGGATTCTACGAGCAGTACTTC. It encodes CASSLNSGFYEQYF.

The sample holds one count of this clone. The V and J genes are TRBV10-1 and TRBJ2-1; no firm D call. This CDR3 region has 14 residues. Trimming took 0 bases from V and 9 from J, leaving 12 bases between them. The germline V gene has CDR1 WNHNN and CDR2 SYGVQD (reference sequence). The CDR3 DNA reads as TGCGCCAGCAGTGAGTCTAGAGCTCCGGGTGAGCAGTTCTTC. Translated: CASSESRAPGEQFF.

The table lists this clone with a count of one. The chain carries TRBV6-5 and TRBJ1-4; 10 bases agree with TRBD1. CDR1 is MNHEY and CDR2 is SVGAGI in the germline V gene. The CDR3 consists of 15 residues. J lost 9 bases, V lost 4 bases, and 8 bases had no gene match. The CDR3 nucleotides read TGTGCCAGCAGTTCGAAAGGGACAGGGGCGAAAAAACTGTTTTTT. Amino acids: CASSSKGTGAKKLFF.

This rearrangement joins TRBV11-3 to TRBJ2-1; no clear D. Between the trimmed V and J ends, which lost 5 bases and 5 bases, there was a span of 10 bases. This CDR3 contains 13 residues. Germline V gives CDR1 SGHNT, CDR2 YENEEA. The CDR3 DNA reads TGTGCCAGCAGCCCCGGTGCGGACAATGAGCAGTTCTTC. Translation gives CASSPGADNEQFF.

The chain combines TRBV13 with TRBJ2-2, with TRBD2 matching over 9 bases. CDR3 length: 16 residues. V trimming: 5 bases; J trimming: 4 bases; junction bases outside the gene matches: 8. In germline, CDR1 is PRHDT, CDR2 FYEKMQ (reference sequence). The CDR3 protein is CASSHSGRLGTGELFF. CDR3 DNA: TGTGCCAGCAGCCATAGCGGGAGACTCGGCACCGGGGAGCTGTTTTTT.

The chain couples TRBV18 to TRBJ2-7; the D is unclear. Germline CDR1 KGHSH, CDR2 LQKENI. CDR3 length: 16 residues. Trimming took 2 bases from V and 3 from J, leaving 17 bases between them. The DNA for the CDR3 is TGTGCCAGCTCACCATCTTTGGTAGGCACCGACTACGAGCAGTACTTC. It codes for CASSPSLVGTDYEQYF.

The CDR3, as DNA: TGTGCCAGCAGTCCCCTAAGGACTAGCGGGGCTTCCTACGAGCAGTACTTC. Protein sequence: CASSPLRTSGASYEQYF. The J gene is TRBJ2-7, the V gene TRBV27; 12 nucleotides agree with TRBD2. V was pared by 5 bases and J by 1 base, with 9 bases of the junction left unmatched. Looked up from germline, CDR1 is MNHEY and CDR2 is SMNVEV (reference sequence). This CDR3 is 17 amino acids long.

Of note for this clone: The sample contains more than one DNA sequence encoding this CDR3. The chain employs TRBV5-1 and TRBJ2-1; D is unclear. The germline gives CDR1 SGHRS, CDR2 YFSETQ. The germline V and J ends were trimmed by 0 bases and 8 bases, with 3 bases remaining between them. CDR3 size: 11 residues. The CDR3 DNA reads TGCGCCAGCAGCTTGGCGTATGAGCAGTTCTTC. Translation: CASSLAYEQFF.

This rearrangement joins TRBV7-3 to TRBJ1-3, with D perhaps TRBD1 (5 bases). The V end lost 3 bases, the J end lost 3 bases, and 12 bases lay between the germline ends. From germline, CDR1 is SGHTA and CDR2 FQGTGA. The CDR3 contains 15 residues. The DNA for the CDR3 is TGTGCCAGCAGCTTGGGCGGGGCTGGTGGAAACACCATATATTTT. Its translation: CASSLGGAGGNTIYF. The full variable domain, its missing parts supplied by reference TRBV7-3 and TRBJ1-3, is GAGVSQTPSNKVTEKGKYVELRCDPISGHTALYWYRQSLGQGPEFLIYFQGTGAADDSGLPNDRFFAVRPEGSVSTLKIQRTERGDSAVYLCASSLGGAGGNTIYFGEGSWLTVV.

This chain uses TRBV5-1 with TRBJ2-3; D call uncertain. The germline V gene has CDR1 SGHRS and CDR2 YFSETQ. The CDR3 runs to 13 residues. V lost 3 bases, J lost 3 bases, and 8 bases lay in between. The CDR3 reads CASSSIGTDTQYF. CDR3 in DNA: TGCGCCAGCAGCTCAATAGGAACAGATACGCAGTATTTT. Based on the CDR3 plus reference TRBV5-1 and TRBJ2-3, the full variable domain is KAGVTQTPRYLIKTRGQQVTLSCSPISGHRSVSWYQQTPGQGLQFLFEYFSETQRNKGNFPGRFSGRQFSNSRSEMNVSTLELGDSALYLCASSSIGTDTQYFGPGTRLTVL.

This chain connects TRBV5-4 to TRBJ2-5, with TRBD1 matching over 11 bases. CDR3 length: 16 residues. V gave up 4 bases and J gave up 5 bases; unmatched junction bases: 10. Germline-derived CDR1 and CDR2 are SGHNT and YYREEE (reference sequence). The CDR3, as DNA: TGTGCCAGCAGCCACGGGACAGGGGGGGTAAGGGAGACCCAGTACTTC. Its translation is CASSHGTGGVRETQYF. Combining the CDR3 with reference TRBV5-4 and TRBJ2-5 gives the whole variable domain ETGVTQSPTHLIKTRGQQVTLRCSSQSGHNTVSWYQQALGQGPQFIFQYYREEENGRGNFPPRFSGLQFPNYSSELNVNALELDDSALYLCASSHGTGGVRETQYFGPGTRLLVL.

This chain joins TRBV9 and TRBJ1-1, with no clear D. V dropped 1 base and J dropped 0 bases, with 7 bases sitting between them. Germline V gene sequence: CDR1 SGDLS, CDR2 YYNGEE. This CDR3 comprises 14 residues. CDR3 coding DNA: TGTGCCAGCAGCGTACTGGCGTTGAACACTGAAGCTTTCTTT. Protein: CASSVLALNTEAFF.

V is TRBV25-1 and J is TRBJ1-2; D perhaps matches TRBD1 (6 bases). This CDR3 region has 13 residues. Per the germline V gene, CDR1 is MGHDK and CDR2 is SYGVNS. Trimming removed 3 bases from V and 8 bases from J, with 13 bases in between. CDR3 amino acids: CASSEDRSQGYTF. CDR3 nucleotide sequence: TGTGCCAGCAGTGAGGACAGATCACAGGGCTACACCTTC.

The gene calls are TRBV5-4 and TRBJ2-2; tentative D call: TRBD1 (5 bases). Germline CDR1 reads SGHNT; CDR2 reads YYREEE (reference sequence). The CDR3 loop spans 14 amino acids. V lost 4 bases and J lost 1, with 8 bases in between. The CDR3 protein is CASSPTGNTGELFF. CDR3 DNA sequence: TGTGCCAGCAGCCCAACAGGGAACACCGGGGAGCTGTTTTTT.

This chain connects TRBV5-6 to TRBJ2-7, with D perhaps TRBD2 (6 bases). V lost 0 bases and J lost 2, with 15 bases in between. CDR3 length: 16 amino acids. Germline loops: CDR1 SGHDT, CDR2 YYEEEE. For the CDR3, the DNA is TGTGCCAGCAGCTTGGCGGGGGAGTGGAAGGCCTACGAGCAGTACTTC. Protein sequence: CASSLAGEWKAYEQYF.